The 14 T cell receptor beta chains given below trace back to one sample, sequenced in a study of T cells in Graves' hyperthyroidism and ophthalmopathy. Amplification targeted TCR beta CDR3 regions from RNA transcripts. When the TCR CDR3 underwent first-round RT-PCR, the HTBI primer set was used. One entry per CDR3 protein, called by TCRdb with MiXCR from the multiplex PCR reads. The sample holds hundreds of thousands of distinct CDR3 sequences, around 15% seen once. The sample was blood. These receptors all stem from a woman aged 18 to 35 with Graves' hyperthyroidism.

V gene TRBV29-1 combines with J gene TRBJ2-3, with D possibly TRBD2 on 5 matching bases. The CDR3 spans 11 residues. Deletions cut 8 bases from V and 6 bases from J, with 12 bases between. Germline values: CDR1 SQVTM, CDR2 ANQGSEA. This CDR3 reads CSLSEGDTQYF. In DNA, the CDR3 is TGCAGCCTATCCGAGGGCGATACGCAGTATTTT.

For the CDR3, the DNA is TGTGCCAGCAGCTTGGAAATGGCTATCAGAGTTAATGAGCAGTTCTTC. Translating gives CASSLEMAIRVNEQFF. V usage is TRBV5-5 and J usage is TRBJ2-1; D gene ambiguous. Germline CDR1 is SGHKS and CDR2 is YYEKEE (reference sequence). The CDR3 loop spans 16 amino acids. V lost 0 bases to trimming and J lost 7 bases, with 17 bases between them.

The chain recombines TRBV18 with TRBJ2-5; D gene ambiguous. There are 14 residues in the CDR3. Between the trimmed V and J ends, which lost 2 bases and 4 bases, there was a span of 11 bases. Germline CDR1 and CDR2: KGHSH and LQKENI. CDR3 loop: CASSPSPARETQYF. The CDR3 DNA sequence: TGTGCCAGCTCACCATCGCCAGCGAGAGAGACCCAGTACTTC.

The genes are TRBV30 and TRBJ2-7, with 9 bases identical to TRBD1. After removal of 5 bases from V and 4 bases from J, the junction contained 12 bases not matched to a gene. The CDR3 consists of 15 residues. Germline V gene sequence: CDR1 GTSNPN, CDR2 SVGIG (reference sequence). The CDR3 coding sequence is TGTGCCTGGGGTCACCGGGACAGGGTTGGTTACGAGCAGTACTTC. Its translation: CAWGHRDRVGYEQYF.

The chain carries TRBV20-1 and TRBJ2-1; D is ambiguous. The CDR3 has 14 amino acids. Germline V gene lookup returns CDR1 DFQATT and CDR2 SNEGSKA (reference sequence). V lost 3 bases to trimming and J lost 2 bases, with 11 bases between them. In DNA, the CDR3 is TGCAGTGCTAGGATGGACGCCACCTACAATGAGCAGTTCTTC. Encoded protein: CSARMDATYNEQFF.

The gene calls are TRBV7-2 and TRBJ2-7; weak D call: TRBD2 (5 bases). V was pared by 1 base and J by 4 bases, with 11 bases between. CDR3 length: 14 amino acids. Germline V gene sequence: CDR1 SGHTA, CDR2 FQGNSA. The CDR3 sequence is CASSLGGLFYEQYF. The CDR3 DNA reads as TGTGCCAGCAGCTTAGGCGGGTTATTTTACGAGCAGTACTTC.

This clonotype was seen at least ten times. The chain combines TRBV11-2 with TRBJ1-2; D not certain. The germline CDR1 and CDR2 sequences are SGHAT and FQNNGV. V was pared by 1 base and J by 6 bases, with 9 bases between. The CDR3 runs to 13 residues. The CDR3 DNA reads as TGTGCCAGCAGCTTAGGGGTCAGAGATGGCTACACCTTC. Amino acids: CASSLGVRDGYTF.

This chain links TRBV4-3 with TRBJ2-3; D perhaps matches TRBD2 (5 bases). Trimming shortened V by 5 bases and J by 2 bases, and 14 bases separated the two germline ends. The CDR3 spans 15 residues. The germline V gene has CDR1 LGHNA and CDR2 YSLEER. CDR3 region: CASSMTGKNTDTQYF. The CDR3 bases are TGCGCCAGCAGCATGACCGGGAAAAACACAGATACGCAGTATTTT.

The V call is TRBV12-5, the J call TRBJ2-5; D remains unclear. The CDR3 is 13 residues long. Looked up from germline, CDR1 is LGHNT and CDR2 is FRNRAP. The V gene lost 0 bases and the J gene lost 5 bases, with 7 bases spanning the gap. The CDR3 nucleotides read TGTGCTAGTGGTTTGGTAAACACGGAGACCCAGTACTTC. Amino acid sequence: CASGLVNTETQYF.

This clonotype showed up many times. The CDR3 coding sequence is TGTGCCAGCAGCCCAGGGACTAGCGGAAATGAGCAGTTCTTC. Its translation: CASSPGTSGNEQFF. This sequence joins TRBV7-2 and TRBJ2-1; 11 nucleotides match TRBD2. CDR1 is SGHTA and CDR2 is FQGNSA in the germline V gene. The J segment lost 7 bases and the V segment lost 5 bases, leaving 4 bases of the junction unmatched. The CDR3 has 14 residues.

This clonotype was observed many times. This chain links TRBV24-1 with TRBJ2-3, with D perhaps matching TRBD1 (5 bases). Germline loops: CDR1 KGHDR, CDR2 SFDVKD. The CDR3 is made up of 15 amino acids. Trimming left V 4 bases short and J 6 bases short, with 16 bases between. The CDR3 protein is CATSDKGVSIDTQYF. CDR3 nucleotide sequence: TGTGCCACCAGTGACAAAGGGGTCTCAATCGATACGCAGTATTTT.

This clonotype came up many times. The chain uses TRBV15 and TRBJ1-3; D gene unclear. Germline V CDR1 and CDR2: LNHNV, YYDKDF (reference sequence). V lost 0 bases, J lost 3 bases, and 3 bases lay in between. The CDR3 consists of 13 residues. The CDR3 DNA follows: TGTGCCACCAGCAGAGATTTTGGAAACACCATATATTTT. Translation gives CATSRDFGNTIYF.

This clonotype was counted only a few times. The DNA of the CDR3 is TGCAGTGCTAGAGGAAAGGGGGCCCCGGATACGCAGTATTTT. As protein: CSARGKGAPDTQYF. The chain carries TRBV20-1 and TRBJ2-3; TRBD1 aligns across 7 bases. CDR1 and CDR2 from the germline V gene are DFQATT and SNEGSKA (reference sequence). V dropped 1 base and J dropped 6; count of bases not matched to a gene: 7. This CDR3 has 14 amino acids.

This clonotype was counted ten times or more. This sequence joins TRBV2 and TRBJ2-7; D may be TRBD1 (6 bases). The CDR3 consists of 13 residues. Germline CDR1 is SNHLY and CDR2 is FYNNEI. V was shortened by 7 bases and J by 3 bases, with 13 bases between the two germline ends. CDR3 sequence (DNA): TGTGCCAGCACCATCGTGGACAGCTACGAGCAGTACTTC. Its translation: CASTIVDSYEQYF.